This paragraph covers one T cell receptor (beta chain) sequence. Its cognate antigen is unknown. The data stem from a study of post-analysis software for immune sequencing data. Study summary: Patients had relapsing-remitting, secondary progressive or progressive-relapsing multiple sclerosis; some lacked subtype. General study results and limits: Elevated frequency relative to controls characterized several TRBV segments in patients, TRBV5-6, TRBV5-1 and TRBV20-1 among them.

Unique-molecular-identifier-tagged TCR beta cDNA libraries were used. One entry per CDR3 protein, called by TCRdb with MiXCR from the PCR reads. The sample has some 690,000 distinct CDR3 sequences, about 27% seen once. CDR1 and CDR2 (germline): MNHEY, SMNVEV (reference sequence). V lost 8 bases to trimming and J lost 0 bases, with 14 bases between them. This CDR3 spans 15 amino acids. The sequencing input was blood. The chain recombines TRBV27 with TRBJ1-5; D possibly corresponds to TRBD1 (5 bases). This TCR was sampled from a girl under 18 with multiple sclerosis. The CDR3 is CASGAGQHSNQPQHF. The CDR3 coding sequence is TGTGCCAGCGGGGCCGGGCAGCATAGCAATCAGCCCCAGCATTTT.